The sequence of this T cell receptor beta chain was determined in a study of T cell repertoires in cytomegalovirus infection. Study-level background: The public TCR beta signatures pointed to both CMV infection and matching HLA type. Study-level points and caveats: People with CMV and the relevant HLA were identified by cumulative public TCR beta family frequency. It was HLA-C-restricted CMV-specific TCR beta clonotypes that dominated the response ex vivo.

This clonotype came up a few times. What it binds is unknown. The germline V and J ends were trimmed by 2 bases and 0 bases, with 8 bases remaining between them. The CDR3 is 15 residues long. Germline V CDR1 and CDR2: MGHRA, YSYEKL. TCRdb redid the calling of the reads with MiXCR, one entry per CDR3 protein. Of about 100,000 distinct CDR3 sequences detected, less than 25% appear once; the ten largest clones hold approximately 39%. Input material: CD8+ T cells from PBMCs. The sequence was collected from a human donor in good health (CMV status not recorded). Some clones in this sample may be carry-over from other donors' samples. V usage is TRBV4-1 and J usage is TRBJ1-5; a weak D match, TRBD1 (6 bases). The CDR3 nucleotides are TGCGCCAGCAGCCAATCGGACAGTAGCAATCAGCCCCAGCATTTT. The encoded protein is CASSQSDSSNQPQHF.